The 11 T cell receptor beta chains given below trace back to one sample, sequenced in a study of yellow fever vaccine responses in identical twins. MiXCR, applied by TCRdb to the RT-PCR reads, yields one record per CDR3 protein. The sample lists 13,000 or so distinct CDR3 sequences, roughly 81% occurring once. This sample comprised T cells from blood (PBMCs), unsorted or a sorted subset (not recorded which), obtained before or after yellow fever vaccination (not recorded which). Source of these receptors: a woman aged 18 to 35 who received the yellow fever vaccine.

The chain recombines TRBV4-3 with TRBJ2-5, with TRBD1 matching 9 bases. The J segment lost 5 bases and the V segment lost 0 bases, leaving 10 bases of the junction unmatched. The CDR3 runs 17 residues. Looked up from germline, CDR1 is LGHNA and CDR2 is YSLEER. The DNA for the CDR3 is TGCGCCAGCAGCCAAGATGTGGGAGGACAGGGGAGTGAGACCCAGTACTTC. Translation gives CASSQDVGGQGSETQYF.

This chain joins TRBV11-2 and TRBJ2-1; 10 nucleotides align to TRBD1. The V and J ends lost 5 bases and 8 bases, in that order; junction bases with no gene match: 3. The CDR3 loop spans 13 amino acids. The germline V gene encodes CDR1 SGHAT and CDR2 FQNNGV. The DNA for the CDR3 is TGTGCCAGCAGCAGCGGACAGGGGGATGAGCAGTTCTTC. It is translated as CASSSGQGDEQFF.

The chain has TRBV7-3 and TRBJ2-7, with 7 bases aligning to TRBD1. Trimming cost V 1 base and J 2 bases; bases outside gene matches: 2. The CDR3 is made up of 14 amino acids. Per germline, CDR1 SGHTA and CDR2 FQGTGA. In DNA, the CDR3 is TGTGCCAGCAGCTTAAGGGACAGACCCTACGAGCAGTACTTC. Protein product: CASSLRDRPYEQYF. Based on the CDR3 plus reference TRBV7-3 and TRBJ2-7, the full variable domain is GAGVSQTPSNKVTEKGKYVELRCDPISGHTALYWYRQSLGQGPEFLIYFQGTGAADDSGLPNDRFFAVRPEGSVSTLKIQRTERGDSAVYLCASSLRDRPYEQYFGPGTRLTVT.

The sample holds a few counts of this clonotype. The J gene is TRBJ2-1, the V gene TRBV5-1; 14 positions match TRBD2. The CDR3 extends over 15 amino acids. The J segment lost 7 bases and the V segment lost 7 bases, leaving 7 bases of the junction unmatched. CDR1 and CDR2 from the germline V gene are SGHRS and YFSETQ. The DNA for the CDR3 is TGCGCCAGCCACACCGGGACTAGCGGGAGAAATGAGCAGTTCTTC. Its translation: CASHTGTSGRNEQFF.

J is TRBJ2-5 and V is TRBV29-1; maybe TRBD1 (6 bases). Germline V CDR1 and CDR2: SQVTM, ANQGSEA. This CDR3 region has 12 residues. V was pared by 6 bases and J by 2 bases, with 10 bases between. This chain's CDR3 is CSVVDRQETQYF. The CDR3 bases are TGCAGCGTCGTGGACAGACAAGAGACCCAGTACTTC.

The chain joins TRBV11-3 to TRBJ2-4, with D possibly matching TRBD1 (6 bases). Trimming took off 5 bases at V and 9 bases at J, with 17 bases between the two ends. The CDR3 has 14 amino acids. Germline CDR1 reads SGHNT; CDR2 reads YENEEA. This CDR3 reads CASSLGQGGGIQYF. Written as DNA, the CDR3 is TGTGCCAGCAGCCTGGGACAAGGGGGTGGCATTCAGTACTTC.

The chain employs TRBV11-1 and TRBJ2-5; tentatively, D is TRBD1 (6 bases). The CDR3 is 18 amino acids. Germline loops: CDR1 SGHAT, CDR2 FQDESV (reference sequence). The V and J ends lost 3 bases and 1 base respectively, with 21 bases between them. DNA for the CDR3: TGTGCCAGCAGCTTCGTCACTTCAGGGGACATGGTCCAAGAGACCCAGTACTTC. This codes for CASSFVTSGDMVQETQYF. The full variable domain, completed using reference TRBV11-1 and TRBJ2-5, is EAEVAQSPRYKITEKSQAVAFWCDPISGHATLYWYRQILGQGPELLVQFQDESVVDDSQLPKDRFSAERLKGVDSTLKIQPAELGDSAMYLCASSFVTSGDMVQETQYFGPGTRLLVL.

The chain couples TRBV19 to TRBJ1-5; D is possibly TRBD1 (5 bases). Germline lookup yields CDR1 LNHDA and CDR2 SQIVND (reference sequence). CDR3 size: 17 residues. V dropped 6 bases and J dropped 4 bases, with 22 bases sitting between them. The CDR3 spells CASSQHGERDLNQPQHF. CDR3 coding DNA: TGTGCCAGTAGCCAACATGGGGAACGGGACCTGAATCAGCCCCAGCATTTT.

The rearrangement joins TRBV23-1 to TRBJ2-5; D remains unclear. Being an ORF, TRBV23-1 has a function that is uncertain. The CDR3 loop spans 13 amino acids. V was clipped by 2 bases and J by 5 bases, with 9 bases between them. CDR3 sequence: CASSQAGQETQYF. The CDR3, as DNA: TGCGCCAGCAGTCAAGCAGGCCAGGAGACCCAGTACTTC.

The chain uses TRBV12-3 or TRBV12-4 and TRBJ2-7; D perhaps matches TRBD1 (6 bases). With 5 bases removed from V and 6 bases from J, the gap between germline ends came to 17 bases. The length of the CDR3 is 14 residues. The CDR3 sequence: CASSPSGQLSEQYF. The DNA for the CDR3 is TGTGCCAGCAGTCCCTCCGGACAGCTCTCCGAGCAGTACTTC.

This chain links TRBV14 with TRBJ2-7; no reliable D call. The germline V gene encodes CDR1 SGHDN and CDR2 FVKESK. Trimming left V 2 bases short and J 7 bases short, with 9 bases between. The CDR3 runs to 12 residues. This chain's CDR3 is CASSQNRAEQYF. CDR3 in DNA: TGTGCCAGCAGCCAAAACCGGGCGGAGCAGTACTTC.